This is a list of T cell receptor beta chains from one sample in a study of blood T cell repertoires in COVID-19. Clones were sequenced by immunoSEQ multiplex PCR, and TCRdb holds only the in-frame ones, with some missing. The table lists some 150,000 clones, approximately 90% of them singletons. The specimen sequenced was peripheral blood. The receptor set was obtained from a woman aged 60-75 years who had recovered from COVID-19. Each CDR3 is given with its conserved first and last residue. The order of the fields is clone size, V gene, D gene, J gene, CDR3 protein, CDR3 DNA. A D gene is named only where the DNA matches it firmly. The size field is filled for only some rows; it gives once, few, many or a size class.

-	TRBV10-3	TRBD1	TRBJ1-3	CAIRTTGAGNTIYF	TGTGCCATCAGAACCACAGGGGCTGGAAACACCATATATTTT
-	TRBV3-1/TRBV3-2	TRBD1	TRBJ2-1	CASSTPGQGQGQFF	TGTGCCAGCAGCACGCCGGGACAGGGTCAGGGGCAGTTCTTC
-	TRBV11-3	TRBD2	TRBJ2-1	CASSLTQTSVEDNEQFF	TGTGCCAGCAGCCTTACCCAAACTAGCGTAGAAGACAATGAGCAGTTCTTC
once	TRBV14	TRBD1	TRBJ2-2	CASSRQGAGGELFF	TGTGCCAGCAGCCGACAGGGGGCTGGCGGGGAGCTGTTTTTT
-	TRBV6-5	TRBD1	TRBJ1-2	CASSYAGTGNYGYTF	TGTGCCAGCAGTTACGCCGGGACAGGGAACTATGGCTACACCTTC
-	TRBV5-1	TRBD2	TRBJ2-5	CASSPRTSGGGLETQYF	TGCGCCAGCAGCCCACGGACTAGCGGGGGGGGACTGGAGACCCAGTACTTC
-	TRBV13	-	TRBJ1-6	CASSLGSGDSYNSPLHF	TGTGCCAGCAGCTTAGGGTCTGGAGACTCCTATAATTCACCCCTCCACTTT
-	TRBV4-2	TRBD2	TRBJ2-1	CASSQAAGGYNEQFF	TGTGCCAGCAGCCAAGCGGCGGGGGGATACAATGAGCAGTTCTTC
once	TRBV11-3	TRBD2	TRBJ2-3	CASSLGTSGGGTDTQYF	TGTGCCAGCAGCCTCGGGACTAGCGGGGGGGGCACAGATACGCAGTATTTT
-	TRBV5-1	TRBD1	TRBJ2-3	CASSLATTGGRPDTQYF	TGCGCCAGCAGCTTGGCCACCACAGGGGGGAGGCCAGATACGCAGTATTTT
-	TRBV7-3	-	TRBJ2-7	CASSLGGATYEQYF	TGTGCCAGCAGCTTAGGCGGGGCCACCTACGAGCAGTACTTC
-	TRBV5-1	-	TRBJ1-1	CASSLDPGGMNTEAFF	TGCGCCAGCAGCTTGGATCCGGGAGGGATGAACACTGAAGCTTTCTTT
-	TRBV5-6	TRBD1	TRBJ1-1	CASSLRQGDAFF	TGTGCCAGCAGCCTGAGACAGGGAGATGCTTTCTTT
-	TRBV5-1	-	TRBJ2-1	CASSRGGSSYNEQFF	TGCGCCAGCAGCCGTGGTGGTAGCTCCTACAATGAGCAGTTCTTC
few	TRBV13	-	TRBJ2-1	CASSAGPLNEQFF	TGTGCCAGCAGCGCGGGACCGCTCAACGAGCAGTTCTTC
-	TRBV10-2	TRBD1	TRBJ2-2	CASRTGQGNTGELFF	TGCGCCAGCAGAACCGGACAGGGTAACACCGGGGAGCTGTTTTTT
-	TRBV20-1	-	TRBJ1-1	CSAAGTKEAFF	TGCAGTGCTGCCGGGACAAAGGAAGCTTTCTTT
once	TRBV5-1	-	TRBJ2-5	CASSLAGGLETQYF	TGCGCCAGCAGCTTGGCCGGGGGTCTAGAGACCCAGTACTTC
few	TRBV4-1	TRBD1	TRBJ1-2	CASSQVSRTGSHPGGYTF	TGCGCCAGCAGCCAAGTTTCCCGGACAGGGTCCCATCCGGGCGGCTACACCTTC
-	TRBV24-1	-	TRBJ1-2	CATSELNYGYTF	TGTGCCACCAGTGAGTTAAACTATGGCTACACCTTC
-	TRBV6-2/TRBV6-3	-	TRBJ2-4	CASSYMTGAVAKNIQYF	TGTGCCAGCAGTTACATGACTGGAGCCGTAGCCAAAAACATTCAGTACTTC
-	TRBV2	-	TRBJ1-1	CAGGVEWANTEAFF	TGTGCGGGGGGGGTAGAATGGGCGAACACTGAAGCTTTCTTT
-	TRBV5-4	-	TRBJ2-3	CASSLPLLNTDTQYF	TGTGCCAGCAGCTTGCCCCTACTTAACACAGATACGCAGTATTTT
-	TRBV5-1	TRBD1	TRBJ1-5	CASSLEGQLNQPQHF	TGCGCCAGCAGCTTGGAGGGACAGCTCAATCAGCCCCAGCATTTT
once	TRBV19	TRBD1	TRBJ1-5	CASSSPGGPPQHF	TGTGCCAGTAGTTCTCCAGGGGGTCCGCCCCAGCATTTT
-	TRBV4-1	-	TRBJ1-2	CASSGQYIGGYGYTF	TGCGCCAGCAGCGGACAGTACATCGGAGGCTATGGCTACACCTTC
-	TRBV7-2	-	TRBJ2-7	CASSLDRAGYEQYF	TGTGCCAGCAGCTTAGACAGGGCGGGTTACGAGCAGTACTTC
-	TRBV9	-	TRBJ2-5	CASSVRSRGLQETQYF	TGTGCCAGCAGCGTTCGGTCCCGGGGTTTACAAGAGACCCAGTACTTC
-	TRBV19	-	TRBJ1-4	CASREGHGIEKLFF	TGTGCCAGTAGAGAGGGACACGGCATTGAAAAACTGTTTTTT
-	TRBV6-6	TRBD1	TRBJ1-2	CASSGQGGSGYTF	TGTGCCAGCTCGGGACAGGGGGGCTCTGGCTACACCTTC
-	TRBV7-9	TRBD2	TRBJ2-5	CASSLGSSSGIQETQYF	TGTGCCAGCAGCTTAGGTTCGTCTAGCGGTATACAAGAGACCCAGTACTTC
-	TRBV10-3	-	TRBJ1-1	CAIRRQGPTTEAFF	TGTGCCATCAGACGTCAGGGGCCGACCACTGAAGCTTTCTTT
-	TRBV4-3	TRBD1	TRBJ1-2	CASSQDLNRGTYGYTF	TGCGCCAGCAGCCAAGATTTAAACAGGGGGACCTATGGCTACACCTTC
-	TRBV7-8	TRBD1	TRBJ1-4	CASSLGYRGGEEKLFF	TGTGCCAGCAGCTTGGGCTACAGGGGAGGTGAAGAAAAACTGTTTTTT
-	TRBV11-1	-	TRBJ2-7	CASSLSTGTANEQYF	TGTGCCAGCAGCCTCTCAACAGGGACCGCCAACGAGCAGTACTTC
-	TRBV14	-	TRBJ2-7	CASSRQEVPYEQYF	TGTGCCAGCAGCCGGCAGGAGGTCCCTTACGAGCAGTACTTC
-	TRBV5-1	-	TRBJ2-1	CASSLQGGGYNEQFF	TGCGCCAGCAGCTTACAGGGAGGGGGCTACAATGAGCAGTTCTTC
-	TRBV5-6	TRBD2	TRBJ2-1	CASSRTSGAPNEQFF	TGTGCCAGCAGCAGGACTAGCGGGGCCCCTAATGAGCAGTTCTTC
-	TRBV7-4	-	TRBJ2-2	CASSLWWHNTGELFF	TGTGCCAGCAGCCTTTGGTGGCACAACACCGGGGAGCTGTTTTTT
-	TRBV5-5	TRBD1	TRBJ1-1	CASSLAATGSTEAFF	TGTGCCAGCAGCTTGGCAGCGACAGGGTCCACCGAAGCTTTCTTT
few	TRBV7-9	-	TRBJ1-4	CASSLRTGANEKLFF	TGTGCCAGCAGCCTCCGCACAGGAGCTAATGAAAAACTGTTTTTT
-	TRBV19	-	TRBJ2-3	CASSIRVRGTATQYF	TGTGCCAGTAGTATCCGGGTGCGGGGAACCGCTACGCAGTATTTT
-	TRBV18	TRBD1	TRBJ2-5	CASSQGQQETQYF	TGTGCCAGCTCACAGGGACAGCAAGAGACCCAGTACTTC
-	TRBV3-1/TRBV3-2	-	TRBJ2-1	CASSQETGYEQFF	TGTGCCAGCAGCCAAGAAACCGGGTATGAGCAGTTCTTC
-	TRBV9	-	TRBJ2-3	CASGVGTSTDTQYF	TGTGCCAGCGGGGTGGGGACTAGCACAGATACGCAGTATTTT
-	TRBV7-9	-	TRBJ2-5	CASSLWSGETQYF	TGTGCCAGCAGCTTATGGTCGGGTGAGACCCAGTACTTC
-	TRBV7-9	-	TRBJ2-5	CASSLTGGVETQYF	TGTGCCAGCAGCTTAACGGGGGGCGTCGAGACCCAGTACTTC
-	TRBV27	-	TRBJ1-1	CASSYRRFNTEAFF	TGTGCCAGCAGTTATCGCAGGTTTAACACTGAAGCTTTCTTT
-	TRBV19	-	TRBJ1-4	CASSMGRVDAGPNEKLFF	TGTGCCAGTAGTATGGGTCGGGTGGATGCTGGCCCTAATGAAAAACTGTTTTTT
-	TRBV27	TRBD2	TRBJ2-5	CASSLGTSGVQETQYF	TGTGCCAGCAGTTTGGGGACTAGCGGGGTTCAAGAGACCCAGTACTTC
-	TRBV28	-	TRBJ1-6	CASGSQGRSPLHF	TGTGCCAGCGGATCTCAGGGTCGATCACCCCTCCACTTT
-	TRBV19	-	TRBJ2-6	CASASGVLSGANVLTF	TGTGCCAGTGCTTCAGGGGTTCTCTCTGGGGCCAACGTCCTGACTTTC
-	TRBV5-1	-	TRBJ2-1	CASSLEWSSYNEQFF	TGCGCCAGCAGCTTGGAGTGGAGCTCCTACAATGAGCAGTTCTTC
-	TRBV4-2	-	TRBJ2-1	CASSQVGVAYNEQFF	TGTGCCAGCAGCCAAGTGGGAGTGGCCTACAATGAGCAGTTCTTC
-	TRBV28	-	TRBJ2-2	CASTTGLRTGELFF	TGTGCCAGCACCACAGGGTTACGTACCGGGGAGCTGTTTTTT
-	TRBV5-4	-	TRBJ2-2	CASSLNGGPNTGELFF	TGTGCCAGCAGCTTGAATGGGGGCCCGAACACCGGGGAGCTGTTTTTT
-	TRBV5-1	-	TRBJ1-3	CASSADSSGNTIYF	TGCGCCAGCAGTGCGGACAGCTCTGGAAACACCATATATTTT
once	TRBV2	TRBD1	TRBJ1-5	CASSEQGARSNQPQHF	TGTGCCAGCAGTGAACAGGGGGCGAGGAGCAATCAGCCCCAGCATTTT
-	TRBV2	TRBD1	TRBJ2-3	CASSTQGARIYTQYF	TGTGCCAGCAGTACCCAGGGGGCGCGAATTTATACGCAGTATTTT